This T cell receptor (beta chain) was identified in a study of cytomegalovirus exposure and HLA in healthy donors. In the study overall: From HLA-typed donors, an early data release held some 91 million unique TCRs.

Of note for this clone: Its antigen is not identified.

The junction had 7 bases not matched to a gene; V was cut back by 5 bases and J by 2 bases. Germline loops: CDR1 MNHNS, CDR2 SASEGT. The CDR3 loop spans 15 amino acids. The PCR employed 60 Vbeta primers together with 13 Jbeta primers. The protocol was immunoSEQ multiplex PCR, while the TCRdb copy is restricted to in-frame clones and leaves out a portion. The table includes around 86,000 clones, roughly 85% detected once. Overall study findings and caveats: A link between a missense DCLRE1C variant and TCR beta V- and J-gene trimming emerged from a later analysis. Per a later analysis, about 15,000 TCR beta sequences showed association with HLA alleles at 0.05 false discovery rate. Common viral pathogens seemed to be connected with several of the most significant clusters, according to a later analysis.

What was sequenced was PBMCs. The V gene is TRBV6-1, the J gene TRBJ1-2, with TRBD1 identical over 8 bases. The sequence came from a female donor in good health and CMV-seronegative. CDR3 nucleotide sequence: TGTGCCAGCAGTCGATACAGGGGGGGAAACTATGGCTACACCTTC. Residues: CASSRYRGGNYGYTF.